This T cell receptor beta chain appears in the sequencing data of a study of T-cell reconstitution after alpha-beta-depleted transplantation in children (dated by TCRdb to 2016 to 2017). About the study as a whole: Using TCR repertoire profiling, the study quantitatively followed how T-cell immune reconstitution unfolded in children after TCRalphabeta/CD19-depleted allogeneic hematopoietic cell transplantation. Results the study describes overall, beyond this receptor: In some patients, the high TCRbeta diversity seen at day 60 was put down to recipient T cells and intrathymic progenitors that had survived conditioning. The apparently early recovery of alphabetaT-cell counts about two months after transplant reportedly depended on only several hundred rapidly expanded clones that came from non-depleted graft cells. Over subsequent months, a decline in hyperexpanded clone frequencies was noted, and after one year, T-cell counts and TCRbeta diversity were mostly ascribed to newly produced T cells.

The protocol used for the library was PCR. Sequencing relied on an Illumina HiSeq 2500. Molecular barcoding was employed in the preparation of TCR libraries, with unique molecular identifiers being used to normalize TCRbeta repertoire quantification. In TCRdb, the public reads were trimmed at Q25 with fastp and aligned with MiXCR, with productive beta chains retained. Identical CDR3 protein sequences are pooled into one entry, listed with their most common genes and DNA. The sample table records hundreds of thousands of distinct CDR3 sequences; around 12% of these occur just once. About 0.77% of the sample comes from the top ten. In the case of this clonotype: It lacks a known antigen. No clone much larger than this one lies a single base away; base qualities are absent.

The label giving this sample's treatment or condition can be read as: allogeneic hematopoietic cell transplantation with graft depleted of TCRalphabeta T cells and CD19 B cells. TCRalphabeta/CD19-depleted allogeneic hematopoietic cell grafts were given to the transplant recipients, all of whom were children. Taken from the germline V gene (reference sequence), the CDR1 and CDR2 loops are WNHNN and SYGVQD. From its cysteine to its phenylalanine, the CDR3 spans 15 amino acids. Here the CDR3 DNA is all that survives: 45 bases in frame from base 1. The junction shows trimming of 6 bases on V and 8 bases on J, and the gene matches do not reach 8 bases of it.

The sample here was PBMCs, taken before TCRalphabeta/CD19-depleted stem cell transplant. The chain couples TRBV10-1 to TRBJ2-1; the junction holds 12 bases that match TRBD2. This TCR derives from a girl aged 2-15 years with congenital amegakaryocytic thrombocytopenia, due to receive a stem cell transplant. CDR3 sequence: CASRKETSGSDEQFF. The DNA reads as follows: TGCGCCAGCAGAAAAGAGACTAGCGGGAGCGATGAGCAGTTCTTC.